The 28 T cell receptor beta chains reported below all come from one sample, sequenced in a study of neurological immune-mediated disorders. One entry per CDR3 protein, called by TCRdb with MiXCR from the 5' RACE reads. The sample lists 55,000 to 75,000 distinct CDR3 sequences; roughly 2.5% were seen once. Sequencing was done on a sample of PBMCs. These receptors were collected from a man aged 50-60 years with multiple sclerosis.

This clonotype was observed many times. The rearrangement uses TRBV20-1 and TRBJ2-6; 12 bases fit TRBD2. CDR3 length equals 18 residues. The J segment lost 3 bases and the V segment lost 6 bases, leaving 12 bases of the junction unmatched. Germline loops: CDR1 DFQATT, CDR2 SNEGSKA (reference sequence). The CDR3 DNA sequence: TGCAGTGCCGTCGGGACTAGCGGGCAGATTGGTGGGGCCAACGTCCTGACTTTC. Its protein product is CSAVGTSGQIGGANVLTF.

This clonotype has a count of ten or more. The J gene is TRBJ1-1, the V gene TRBV29-1, with 8 bases that match TRBD1. This CDR3 spans 13 amino acids. Germline CDR1 SQVTM, CDR2 ANQGSEA. V gave up 7 bases and J gave up 4 bases; unmatched junction bases: 8. The CDR3 coding sequence is TGCAGCGGAATGACAGGGGTGGCCACTGAAGCTTTCTTT. As protein: CSGMTGVATEAFF.

The table lists this clonotype with many counts. The chain joins TRBV20-1 to TRBJ1-4, with D possibly matching TRBD1 (5 bases). The CDR3 consists of 14 residues. V was trimmed by 5 bases and J by 1 base, leaving 11 bases between them. Germline V lookup: CDR1 DFQATT, CDR2 SNEGSKA (reference sequence). The CDR3: CSARARGTNEKLFF. DNA of the CDR3: TGCAGTGCTCGGGCGAGGGGAACTAATGAAAAACTGTTTTTT.

This clonotype was counted at least ten times. The V call is TRBV20-1, the J call TRBJ1-3, with D unresolved. CDR1 and CDR2 (germline): DFQATT, SNEGSKA (reference sequence). V lost 3 bases and J 1 base, leaving 10 bases between the germline ends. This CDR3 is built from 14 residues. The CDR3, as DNA: TGCAGTGCTAGCAGGACGGCATCTGGAAACACCATATATTTT. It encodes CSASRTASGNTIYF.

This clonotype appeared many times. The V and J genes are TRBV7-9 and TRBJ1-4; 9 positions agree with TRBD1. From germline, CDR1 is SEHNR and CDR2 FQNEAQ (reference sequence). V shed 3 bases and J 8 bases; nucleotides not matched to a gene: 10. This CDR3 region has 16 residues. The DNA for the CDR3 is TGTGCCAGCAGCTTTGGATTGGGACAGGGCAACGAAAAACTGTTTTTT. Translating gives CASSFGLGQGNEKLFF.

In its sample, this clonotype was seen many times. The chain joins TRBV5-6 to TRBJ1-1; D perhaps matches TRBD1 (6 bases). The CDR3 runs 14 residues. V was cut by 5 bases and J by 1 base, with 12 bases left in between. Germline CDR1 reads SGHDT; CDR2 reads YYEEEE. CDR3 region: CASSGGTPNTEAFF. The CDR3 region has the DNA TGTGCCAGCAGTGGAGGGACACCGAACACTGAAGCTTTCTTT.

The genes are TRBV29-1 and TRBJ2-5; D is undetermined. The CDR3 runs 14 residues. Germline loops: CDR1 SQVTM, CDR2 ANQGSEA. Trimming removed 2 bases at V and 5 bases at J, with 15 bases between. DNA of the CDR3: TGCAGCGTTGAACCTAGGATGCGCAGGGAGACCCAGTACTTC. As protein: CSVEPRMRRETQYF.

This clonotype has at least ten counts. The junction departs from the called germline gene at one end, perhaps through a read error. The chain carries TRBV20-1 and TRBJ2-1, with unresolved D. CDR3 length: 13 residues. Germline V gene sequence: CDR1 DFQATT, CDR2 SNEGSKA (reference sequence). CDR3 amino acids: CSARDGSYNEQFF. In DNA, the CDR3 is TGCAGTGCCAGAGACGGCTCCTACAATGAGCAGTTCTTC.

This clonotype has more than one count but fewer than ten. A much larger clone differs by one base, so this may be a read error. The CDR3: CASSSNYKQYF. The CDR3 DNA sequence: TGTGCCAGCAGTTCTAACTACAAGCAGTACTTC. J is TRBJ2-7 and V is TRBV12-3 or TRBV12-4; no clear D. The CDR3 is 11 residues long.

This clonotype was counted ten times or more. The rearrangement joins TRBV20-1 to TRBJ2-1; 9 bases align to TRBD2. Germline lookup yields CDR1 DFQATT and CDR2 SNEGSKA (reference sequence). With V trimmed by 1 base and J by 4 bases, 5 bases remained unmatched. This CDR3 has 15 amino acids. This CDR3 is CSARVSGGQYNEQFF. The CDR3, as DNA: TGCAGTGCTAGAGTTAGCGGGGGCCAATACAATGAGCAGTTCTTC.

This clonotype showed up many times. The V call is TRBV5-1, the J call TRBJ1-1; D not resolved. Germline values: CDR1 SGHRS, CDR2 YFSETQ. The CDR3 loop spans 14 amino acids. The V end was cut by 0 bases, the J end by 5 bases, with 11 bases between. The CDR3 region has the DNA TGCGCCAGCAGCTTGGATAGCGGGCAGACTGAAGCTTTCTTT. Translating gives CASSLDSGQTEAFF.

This clonotype was seen ten or more times. V is TRBV10-3 and J is TRBJ2-7; TRBD1 matches 9 bases. Germline V lookup: CDR1 ENHRY, CDR2 SYGVKD. V lost 8 bases, J lost 6 bases, and 5 bases stayed unmatched. This CDR3 comprises 12 residues. DNA of the CDR3: TGTGCCATCGCGGACAGGGGAGTCGAGCAGTACTTC. Protein product: CAIADRGVEQYF.

As to this clonotype: This may be a read error: a much more frequent sequence differs by one nucleotide. It is likely a read error, because the conserved phenylalanine at the end of the CDR3 is missing. The J gene is TRBJ2-3, the V gene TRBV7-2; TRBD2 agrees at 10 bases. The CDR3 is 21 residues long. In germline, CDR1 is SGHTA, CDR2 FQGNSA. Germline trimming cut 2 bases from V and 2 bases from J; bases unmatched to any gene: 19. CDR3 bases: TGTGCCAGCAGCTTACCTGCCGGGGTAGCGGGGGGCCCGGGCCCCACAGATACGCAGTATGTT. Protein: CASSLPAGVAGGPGPTDTQYV.

This clonotype has a count of ten or more. The chain is built from TRBV6-5 and TRBJ1-1, with D perhaps TRBD1 (5 bases). Germline V CDR1 and CDR2: MNHEY, SVGAGI. V was shortened by 2 bases and J by 2 bases, with 6 bases between the two germline ends. CDR3 size: 13 residues. CDR3 DNA: TGTGCCAGCAGTTACGACAGTAACACTGAAGCTTTCTTT. It is translated as CASSYDSNTEAFF.

This clonotype was seen at least ten times. The chain uses TRBV5-5 and TRBJ2-1; 7 bases map to TRBD1. There are 17 residues in the CDR3. Germline values: CDR1 SGHKS, CDR2 YYEKEE (reference sequence). After removal of 3 bases from V and 6 bases from J, the junction contained 15 bases not matched to a gene. The CDR3 loop reads CASSSRFRDRVINEQFF. The CDR3 DNA reads as TGTGCCAGCAGCTCAAGATTCCGGGACAGAGTCATCAATGAGCAGTTCTTC.

This clonotype was found many times. This chain uses TRBV20-1 with TRBJ1-2; D gene unclear. Germline V lookup: CDR1 DFQATT, CDR2 SNEGSKA (reference sequence). V lost 6 bases, J lost 3 bases, and 14 bases lay in between. The CDR3 is made up of 13 amino acids. The CDR3 coding sequence is TGCAGTGCCCGACGTTGGGGAGACTATGGCTACACCTTC. Translation gives CSARRWGDYGYTF.

At least ten counts were recorded for this clonotype. The chain links TRBV30 to TRBJ1-2; no definite D call. Germline V lookup: CDR1 GTSNPN, CDR2 SVGIG (reference sequence). V shed 0 bases and J shed 0 bases, with 5 bases lying between them. This CDR3 is 13 amino acids long. DNA for the CDR3: TGTGCCTGGAGTGTGGAGGCTAACTATGGCTACACCTTC. Its protein is CAWSVEANYGYTF.

This clonotype has ten or more counts. The rearrangement joins TRBV7-2 to TRBJ1-1, with 7 bases that match TRBD1. The trim removed 7 bases at V and 5 bases at J, leaving 16 bases unmatched. Germline V gene sequence: CDR1 SGHTA, CDR2 FQGNSA. This CDR3 has 16 amino acids. The CDR3 region is CASTLGPGGVRTEAFF. In nucleotides, the CDR3 is TGTGCCAGCACTCTGGGTCCAGGGGGTGTGCGGACTGAAGCTTTCTTT.

The sample holds many counts of this clonotype. CDR3 sequence: CASSYRTGSGNEQFF. Here the CDR3 DNA reads TGCGCCAGCAGCTACCGGACAGGGTCGGGCAATGAGCAGTTCTTC. The chain uses TRBV4-3 and TRBJ2-1, with 8 bases that match TRBD1. CDR3 length: 15 residues. Unmatched junction bases numbered 9, after V lost 5 bases and J lost 6 bases. From germline, CDR1 is LGHNA and CDR2 YSLEER.

This clonotype was seen ten or more times. V usage is TRBV12-3 or TRBV12-4 and J usage is TRBJ1-6, with D maybe TRBD1 (5 bases). This CDR3 is built from 14 residues. The ends were cut back, 6 bases at V and 7 bases at J, with 13 bases in the middle. As DNA, the CDR3 is TGTGCCAGCAGCCGACAGAACCCGAATTCACCCCTCCACTTT. This encodes CASSRQNPNSPLHF.

This clonotype appeared many times. The chain employs TRBV20-1 and TRBJ2-3, with a possible D match to TRBD2 (5 bases). From germline, CDR1 is DFQATT and CDR2 SNEGSKA (reference sequence). V lost 6 bases and J 0 bases, leaving 16 bases between the germline ends. This CDR3 has 15 residues. The CDR3 DNA is TGCAGTGCCAAGGCCCGGGATTGGAGCACAGATACGCAGTATTTT. It encodes CSAKARDWSTDTQYF.

This clonotype was seen many times. This chain connects TRBV3-1 to TRBJ1-6; a possible D gene is TRBD1 (5 bases). Germline assignment: CDR1 LGHDT and CDR2 YNNKEL (reference sequence). Between the trimmed V and J ends, which lost 6 bases and 10 bases, there was a span of 10 bases. There are 12 residues in the CDR3. The CDR3 DNA reads as TGTGCCAGCAGGGCGGGGCGATCACCCCTCCACTTT. Translating it yields CASRAGRSPLHF.

The table lists this clonotype with many counts. The chain employs TRBV20-1 and TRBJ2-7; TRBD1 aligns across 9 bases. Per germline, CDR1 DFQATT and CDR2 SNEGSKA (reference sequence). V was clipped by 1 base and J by 5 bases; unmatched bases: 6. CDR3 length equals 14 residues. In DNA form, the CDR3 reads TGCAGTGCTAGAGCGTGGACAGGGGATAACGAGCAGTACTTC. Protein product: CSARAWTGDNEQYF.

This clonotype has a count of ten or more. The V gene is TRBV7-2, the J gene TRBJ2-1; 9 nucleotides line up with TRBD1. J was trimmed by 9 bases and V by 5 bases; bases with no gene match: 8. Looked up from germline, CDR1 is SGHTA and CDR2 is FQGNSA. The CDR3 runs to 14 residues. In nucleotides, the CDR3 is TGTGCCAGCAGCCCTACAGGGGGCTCTGGTGAGCAGTTCTTC. This sequence encodes CASSPTGGSGEQFF.

This clonotype was recorded at least ten times. The chain has TRBV3-1 and TRBJ2-4, with D possibly being TRBD2 (6 bases). The CDR3 is 15 amino acids. V shed 4 bases and J shed 9 bases, with 19 bases lying between them. The germline gives CDR1 LGHDT, CDR2 YNNKEL (reference sequence). This CDR3 is CASSRGGASVGIQYF. CDR3 sequence (DNA): TGTGCCAGCAGCCGCGGCGGGGCTAGCGTCGGCATTCAGTACTTC. Variable domain in full (rest from reference TRBV3-1 and TRBJ2-4): DTAVSQTPKYLVTQMGNDKSIKCEQNLGHDTMYWYKQDSKKFLKIMFSYNNKELIINETVPNRFSPKSPDKAHLNLHINSLELGDSAVYFCASSRGGASVGIQYFGAGTRLSVL.

Ten or more counts support this clonotype. The chain recombines TRBV29-1 with TRBJ2-1, with 10 bases identical to TRBD2. The ends lost 3 bases at V and 8 bases at J; junction bases unmatched: 4. CDR3 length: 13 amino acids. From germline, CDR1 is SQVTM and CDR2 ANQGSEA. CDR3 in amino acids: CSVDASGGDEQFF. The CDR3 coding sequence is TGCAGCGTTGATGCTAGCGGGGGCGATGAGCAGTTCTTC.

This clonotype has at least ten counts. The chain uses TRBV12-3 or TRBV12-4 and TRBJ2-7, with D possibly TRBD2 on 6 matching bases. The CDR3 contains 16 residues. V dropped 1 base and J dropped 1 base, with 14 bases sitting between them. DNA for the CDR3: TGTGCCAGCAGTTTAGGTAGGGCTAGCGCTTCCTACGAGCAGTACTTC. Translating gives CASSLGRASASYEQYF.

This clonotype was recorded at least ten times. The chain couples TRBV15 to TRBJ2-1; TRBD2 aligns across 9 bases. The ends lost 0 bases at V and 5 bases at J; junction bases unmatched: 2. Germline lookup yields CDR1 LNHNV and CDR2 YYDKDF (reference sequence). The CDR3 loop spans 15 amino acids. CDR3 nucleotides: TGTGCCACCAGCAGAGATATAGCGGGGGACAATGAGCAGTTCTTC. This codes for CATSRDIAGDNEQFF. Full variable domain (outside the CDR3, taken from reference TRBV15 and TRBJ2-1): DAMVIQNPRYQVTQFGKPVTLSCSQTLNHNVMYWYQQKSSQAPKLLFHYYDKDFNNEADTPDNFQSRRPNTSFCFLDIRSPGLGDTAMYLCATSRDIAGDNEQFFGPGTRLTVL.